The 10 T cell receptor beta chains in this list originate from one sample, sequenced in a study of monozygotic twins with inflammatory bowel disease. TCRdb reanalyzed the 5' RACE reads and collapses them to one entry per CDR3 protein, without DNA. This sample lists about 160,000 distinct CDR3 sequences; its ten largest clones have around 2.4%. The sample comprised blood. The source of these receptors is a human donor with ulcerative colitis or Crohn's disease, or a healthy co-twin of an affected twin (not recorded which).

V and J are TRBV7-3 and TRBJ2-5; TCRdb's D call of TRBD1 is untestable without DNA. The CDR3 runs to 14 residues. Per germline, CDR1 SGHTA and CDR2 FQGTGA. The CDR3 sequence: CASSLGSPPETQYF. The full variable domain, rest sourced from reference TRBV7-3 and TRBJ2-5, is GAGVSQTPSNKVTEKGKYVELRCDPISGHTALYWYRQSLGQGPEFLIYFQGTGAADDSGLPNDRFFAVRPEGSVSTLKIQRTERGDSAVYLCASSLGSPPETQYFGPGTRLLVL.

The V call is TRBV11-1, the J call TRBJ2-1; there is no DNA to check the TCRdb D call of TRBD1. Germline V lookup: CDR1 SGHAT, CDR2 FQDESV (reference sequence). The CDR3 runs 16 residues. The CDR3 loop is CASSRPRLSSYNEQFF.

The CDR3 loop is CASSRPGQGGEKLFF. The V call is TRBV18, the J call TRBJ1-4; the D gene TCRdb calls, TRBD1, cannot be checked with no DNA. The CDR3 extends over 15 amino acids. Per germline, CDR1 KGHSH and CDR2 LQKENI.

The chain is built from TRBV7-2 and TRBJ1-5. Germline values: CDR1 SGHTA, CDR2 FQGNSA. The CDR3 spans 13 residues. The CDR3 reads CASSRARDQPQHF.

The rearrangement links TRBV20-1 to TRBJ1-2. CDR1 is DFQATT and CDR2 is SNEGSKA in the germline V gene (reference sequence). This CDR3 contains 16 residues. CDR3 region: CRWQYPRKEANYGYTF.

The V gene is TRBV4-1, the J gene TRBJ2-2. The CDR3 extends over 16 amino acids. Germline CDR1 MGHRA, CDR2 YSYEKL. The CDR3 region is CASSQESDINTGELFF.

The chain links TRBV7-9 to TRBJ2-1; TCRdb proposes TRBD2, but this gene call is untestable without DNA. Germline V gene lookup returns CDR1 SEHNR and CDR2 FQNEAQ (reference sequence). The CDR3 contains 13 residues. CDR3 in amino acids: CASSLRQTREQFF.

The rearrangement links TRBV7-9 to TRBJ1-6; TCRdb proposes TRBD1, but this gene call is untestable without DNA. This CDR3 has 16 residues. CDR1 is SEHNR, CDR2 FQNEAQ, per germline (reference sequence). The CDR3 protein is CASSFSQGTGNSPLHF.

V is TRBV6-5 and J is TRBJ1-1. The CDR3 is 13 amino acids. The germline V gene encodes CDR1 MNHEY and CDR2 SVGAGI. CDR3 loop: CASTPTANTEAFF.

The V call is TRBV5-6, the J call TRBJ2-5; absent DNA, TCRdb's TRBD1 call cannot be checked. The length of the CDR3 is 14 residues. Germline CDR1 and CDR2: SGHDT and YYEEEE. This CDR3 reads CASSLTGGRETQYF.